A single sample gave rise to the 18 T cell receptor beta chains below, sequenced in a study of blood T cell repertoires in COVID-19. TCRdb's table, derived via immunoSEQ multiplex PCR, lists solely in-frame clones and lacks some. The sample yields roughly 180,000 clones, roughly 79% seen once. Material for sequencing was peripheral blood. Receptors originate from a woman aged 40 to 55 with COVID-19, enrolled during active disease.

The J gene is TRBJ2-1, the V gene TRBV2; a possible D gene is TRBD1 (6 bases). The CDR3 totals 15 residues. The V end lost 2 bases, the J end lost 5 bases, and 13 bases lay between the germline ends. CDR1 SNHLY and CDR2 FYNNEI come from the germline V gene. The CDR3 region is CASSEPGQSNNEQFF. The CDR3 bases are TGTGCCAGCAGTGAACCTGGACAGTCAAACAATGAGCAGTTCTTC.

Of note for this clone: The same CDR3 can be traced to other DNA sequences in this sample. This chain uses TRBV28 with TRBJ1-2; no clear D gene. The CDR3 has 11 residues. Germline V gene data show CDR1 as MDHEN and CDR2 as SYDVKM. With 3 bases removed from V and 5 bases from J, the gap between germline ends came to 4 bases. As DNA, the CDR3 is TGTGCCAGCAGTTTCCGGTATGGCTACACCTTC. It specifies CASSFRYGYTF.

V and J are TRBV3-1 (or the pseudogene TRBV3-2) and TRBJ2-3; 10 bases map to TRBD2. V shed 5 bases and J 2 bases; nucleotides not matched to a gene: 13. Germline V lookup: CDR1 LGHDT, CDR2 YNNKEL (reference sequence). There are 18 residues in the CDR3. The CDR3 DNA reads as TGTGCCAGCAGCAAAAGACTTTCTAGCGGGAGATCCACAGATACGCAGTATTTT. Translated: CASSKRLSSGRSTDTQYF.

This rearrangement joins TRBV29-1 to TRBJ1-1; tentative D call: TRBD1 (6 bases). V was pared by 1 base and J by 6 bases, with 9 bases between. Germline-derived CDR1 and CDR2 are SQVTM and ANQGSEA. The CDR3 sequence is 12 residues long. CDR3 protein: CSVEVSGAEAFF. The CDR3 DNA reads TGCAGCGTTGAAGTTTCAGGGGCTGAAGCTTTCTTT.

As DNA, the CDR3 is TGTGCCAGTACTAGCGGGGGGTCTTTGACCGGGGAGCTGTTTTTT. Translating it yields CASTSGGSLTGELFF. J is TRBJ2-2 and V is TRBV19, with TRBD2 identical over 11 bases. CDR1 and CDR2 from the germline V gene are LNHDA and SQIVND (reference sequence). The CDR3 is 15 amino acids. V trimming: 7 bases; J trimming: 5 bases; junction bases outside the gene matches: 6.

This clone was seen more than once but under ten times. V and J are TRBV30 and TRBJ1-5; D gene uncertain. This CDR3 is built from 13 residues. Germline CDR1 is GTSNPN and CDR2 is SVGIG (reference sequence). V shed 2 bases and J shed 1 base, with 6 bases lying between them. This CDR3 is CAWSKQSNQPQHF. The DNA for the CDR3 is TGTGCCTGGAGTAAACAGAGCAATCAGCCCCAGCATTTT.

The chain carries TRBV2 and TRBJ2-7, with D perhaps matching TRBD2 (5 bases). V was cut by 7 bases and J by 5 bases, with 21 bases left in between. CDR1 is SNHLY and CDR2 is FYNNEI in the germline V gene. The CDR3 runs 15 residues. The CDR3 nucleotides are TGTGCCAGCAAGAGCGGAGACTGGATCAGTCACGAGCAGTACTTC. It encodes CASKSGDWISHEQYF.

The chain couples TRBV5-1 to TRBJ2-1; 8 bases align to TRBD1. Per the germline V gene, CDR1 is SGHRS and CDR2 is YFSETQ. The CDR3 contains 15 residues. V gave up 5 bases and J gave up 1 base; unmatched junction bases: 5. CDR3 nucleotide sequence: TGCGCCAGCAGGTCGACAGGGGCTTCCTACAATGAGCAGTTCTTC. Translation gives CASRSTGASYNEQFF. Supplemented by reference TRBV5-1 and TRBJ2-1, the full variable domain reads KAGVTQTPRYLIKTRGQQVTLSCSPISGHRSVSWYQQTPGQGLQFLFEYFSETQRNKGNFPGRFSGRQFSNSRSEMNVSTLELGDSALYLCASRSTGASYNEQFFGPGTRLTVL.

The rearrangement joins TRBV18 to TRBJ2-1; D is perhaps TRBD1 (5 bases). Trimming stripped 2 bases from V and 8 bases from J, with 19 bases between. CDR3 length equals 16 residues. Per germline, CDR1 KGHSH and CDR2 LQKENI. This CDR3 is CASSPSQGVFVDEQFF. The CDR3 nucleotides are TGTGCCAGCTCACCAAGCCAGGGTGTCTTTGTAGATGAGCAGTTCTTC.

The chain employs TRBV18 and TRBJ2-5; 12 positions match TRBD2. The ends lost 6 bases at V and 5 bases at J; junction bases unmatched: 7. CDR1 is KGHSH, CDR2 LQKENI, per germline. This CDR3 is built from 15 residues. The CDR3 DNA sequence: TGTGCCAGCTCGTCAGGACTAGCGGGACGGGAGACCCAGTACTTC. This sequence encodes CASSSGLAGRETQYF.

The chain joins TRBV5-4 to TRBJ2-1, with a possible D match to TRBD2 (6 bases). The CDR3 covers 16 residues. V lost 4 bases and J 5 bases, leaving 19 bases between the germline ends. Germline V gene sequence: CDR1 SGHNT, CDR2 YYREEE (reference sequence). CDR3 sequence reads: CASSPDGAGRNNEQFF. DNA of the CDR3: TGTGCCAGCAGCCCGGATGGCGCGGGAAGGAACAATGAGCAGTTCTTC.

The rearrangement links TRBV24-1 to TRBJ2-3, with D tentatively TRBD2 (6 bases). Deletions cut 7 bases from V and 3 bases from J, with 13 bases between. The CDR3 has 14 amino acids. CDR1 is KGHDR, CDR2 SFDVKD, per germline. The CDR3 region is CATRSAGRTDTQYF. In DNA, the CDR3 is TGTGCCACCAGAAGCGCAGGGAGGACAGATACGCAGTATTTT.

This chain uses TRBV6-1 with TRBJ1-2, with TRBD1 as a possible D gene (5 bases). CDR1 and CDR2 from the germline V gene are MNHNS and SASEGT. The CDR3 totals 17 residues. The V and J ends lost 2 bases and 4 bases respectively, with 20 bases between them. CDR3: CASSERVWGGRSYGYTF. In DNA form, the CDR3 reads TGTGCCAGCAGTGAAAGGGTCTGGGGGGGACGGAGCTATGGCTACACCTTC.

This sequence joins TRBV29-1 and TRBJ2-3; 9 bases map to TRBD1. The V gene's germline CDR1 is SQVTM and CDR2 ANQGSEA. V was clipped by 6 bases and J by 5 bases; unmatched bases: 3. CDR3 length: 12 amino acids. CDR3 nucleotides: TGCAGCGTCGGACAGGGGAGAGATACGCAGTATTTT. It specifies CSVGQGRDTQYF.

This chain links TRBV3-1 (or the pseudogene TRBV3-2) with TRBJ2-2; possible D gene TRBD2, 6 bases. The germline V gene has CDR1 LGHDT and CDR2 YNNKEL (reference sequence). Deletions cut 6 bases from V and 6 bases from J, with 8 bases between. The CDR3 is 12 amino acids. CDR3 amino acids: CASRPSAGELFF. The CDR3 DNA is TGTGCCAGCAGACCTAGCGCCGGGGAGCTGTTTTTT.

The CDR3 is CASSYGPGETQYF. CDR3 bases: TGTGCCAGCAGTTATGGTCCGGGGGAGACCCAGTACTTC. The chain has TRBV6-6 and TRBJ2-5; perhaps TRBD2 as D (5 bases). The CDR3 consists of 13 residues. In germline, CDR1 is MNHNY, CDR2 SVGAGI (reference sequence). The germline V and J ends were trimmed by 3 bases and 5 bases, with 10 bases remaining between them.

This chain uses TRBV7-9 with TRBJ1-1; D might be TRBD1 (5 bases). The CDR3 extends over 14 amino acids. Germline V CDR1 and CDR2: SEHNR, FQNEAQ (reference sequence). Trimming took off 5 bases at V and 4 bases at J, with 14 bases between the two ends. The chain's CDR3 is CASSATTRGTEAFF. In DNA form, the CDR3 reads TGTGCCAGCAGCGCTACCACAAGGGGCACTGAAGCTTTCTTT.

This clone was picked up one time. The CDR3 loop is CASSKVSGQGATEDSYEQYV. CDR3 nucleotides: TGTGCCAGCAGCAAAGTGTCGGGACAGGGGGCGACGGAAGACTCCTACGAGCAGTACGTC. This chain links TRBV21-1 with TRBJ2-7; no DNA check was done on the table's D call, TRBD1. TRBV21-1 is tagged as a pseudogene. The CDR3 spans 20 residues.